The clone carrying this TCR beta chain has just one count. Its antigen is not known. The V gene's germline CDR1 is MDHEN and CDR2 SYDVKM. The CDR3 runs 15 residues. Trimming left V 10 bases short and J 0 bases short, with 16 bases between. Stated treatment: around 19 received Ad26.COV2.S at low or high dose, single or two shots; several received placebo; per-sample allocation not given. Sampling was done on day 63 after the first vaccine or placebo injection. Whoever gave the sample was an adult aged 18-55 years in Boston. Profiled with immunoSEQ multiplex PCR; TCRdb holds only in-frame clones, not every one. This sample carries approximately 500,000 clones, around 90% of them seen once, and the ten largest clones take around 13%. This sample is drawn from a study of Ad26.COV2.S vaccination and SARS-CoV-2 variants. General study points: Vaccinees displayed broader spike-specific TCR repertoires than placebo recipients.

This clonotype originated in a person between 18 and 65 years old who received the Ad26.COV2.S COVID-19 vaccine or a placebo. Sequences were derived from peripheral blood, sampled in a trial of Ad26.COV2.S vaccine versus placebo. The chain combines TRBV28 with TRBJ1-3, with D possibly TRBD1 on 5 matching bases. DNA for the CDR3: TGTGCCATTACCGCCCGGGGGGGCTCTGGAAACACCATATATTTT. Its translation is CAITARGGSGNTIYF.